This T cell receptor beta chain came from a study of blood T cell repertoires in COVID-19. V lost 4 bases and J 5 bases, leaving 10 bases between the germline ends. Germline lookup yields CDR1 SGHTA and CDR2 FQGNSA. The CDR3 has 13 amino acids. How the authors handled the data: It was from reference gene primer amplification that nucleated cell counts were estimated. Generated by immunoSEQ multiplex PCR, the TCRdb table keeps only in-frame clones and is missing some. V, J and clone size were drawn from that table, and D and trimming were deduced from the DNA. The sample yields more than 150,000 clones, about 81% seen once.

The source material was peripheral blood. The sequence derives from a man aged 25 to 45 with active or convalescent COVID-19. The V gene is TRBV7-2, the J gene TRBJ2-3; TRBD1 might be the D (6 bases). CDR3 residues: CASSSYREDTQYF. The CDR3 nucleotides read TGTGCCAGCAGCTCATACAGGGAAGATACGCAGTATTTT.